Following are 22 T cell receptor beta chains from one sample sequenced in a study of T cell repertoires in cytomegalovirus infection. Antigen specificity for these receptors is unknown. TCRdb called the reads again in MiXCR, with one record for every CDR3 protein. The table has fewer than 650,000 distinct CDR3 sequences, 40% seen once; the top ten hold roughly 50%. The sequenced sample was cultured PBMCs, obtained from culture after CMV antigen stimulation. These receptor sequences come from a human donor in good health (CMV status not recorded). Some clones in this sample may be carry-over from other donors' samples.

The rearrangement links TRBV2 to TRBJ1-1, with D perhaps matching TRBD1 (5 bases). From germline, CDR1 is SNHLY and CDR2 FYNNEI. V lost 6 bases to trimming and J lost 1 base, with 12 bases between them. The CDR3 sequence is 14 residues long. CDR3 amino acids: CASSRVMGNTEAFF. The DNA of the CDR3 is TGTGCCAGCAGCAGGGTGATGGGGAACACTGAAGCTTTCTTT.

This chain uses TRBV7-2 with TRBJ1-2, with TRBD1 identical over 7 bases. V shed 1 base, J shed 4 bases, and the junction held 6 bases outside the gene matches. Germline values: CDR1 SGHTA, CDR2 FQGNSA. The CDR3 loop spans 15 amino acids. CDR3 nucleotide sequence: TGTGCCAGCAGCTTAGTTACAGGGGATAGCTATGGCTACACCTTC. It codes for CASSLVTGDSYGYTF.

This clonotype was counted a few times. V is TRBV27 and J is TRBJ2-3; 7 nucleotides agree with TRBD2. The length of the CDR3 is 14 residues. The germline V gene has CDR1 MNHEY and CDR2 SMNVEV (reference sequence). The J segment lost 2 bases and the V segment lost 6 bases, leaving 5 bases of the junction unmatched. Here the CDR3 DNA reads TGTGCCAGCAGGACACTAGCGAACACAGATACGCAGTATTTT. This encodes CASRTLANTDTQYF.

The chain joins TRBV4-3 to TRBJ2-5; D call uncertain. The CDR3 runs 14 residues. Trimming cost V 1 base and J 9 bases, with 15 bases left between them. The V gene's germline CDR1 is LGHNA and CDR2 YSLEER. The CDR3 loop is CASSQVAAVEAQYF. The CDR3 DNA sequence: TGCGCCAGCAGCCAAGTGGCCGCCGTAGAAGCCCAGTACTTC.

The chain recombines TRBV11-2 with TRBJ2-1, with TRBD2 matching 9 bases. Unmatched junction bases numbered 9, after V lost 4 bases and J lost 8 bases. Germline-derived CDR1 and CDR2 are SGHAT and FQNNGV. This CDR3 is 15 amino acids long. In DNA form, the CDR3 reads TGTGCCAGCAGCTCGTTTCGCGGGAGGGAATATGAGCAGTTCTTC. It encodes CASSSFRGREYEQFF. Full variable domain (missing parts from reference TRBV11-2 and TRBJ2-1): EAGVAQSPRYKIIEKRQSVAFWCNPISGHATLYWYQQILGQGPKLLIQFQNNGVVDDSQLPKDRFSAERLKGVDSTLKIQPAKLEDSAVYLCASSSFRGREYEQFFGPGTRLTVL.

This chain joins TRBV6-8 and TRBJ2-7; maybe TRBD2 (6 bases). With 6 bases removed from V and 4 bases from J, the gap between germline ends came to 19 bases. Germline CDR1 is MNHGY and CDR2 is SAAAGT. The CDR3 extends over 15 amino acids. The CDR3 protein is CASRNPREITYEQYF. The CDR3 nucleotides are TGTGCCAGCAGAAACCCCCGGGAGATCACATACGAGCAGTACTTC.

This clonotype was detected ten times or more. This chain uses TRBV7-2 with TRBJ2-3; 8 bases line up with TRBD2. Germline lookup yields CDR1 SGHTA and CDR2 FQGNSA. J was trimmed by 6 bases and V by 3 bases; bases with no gene match: 5. This CDR3 contains 14 residues. The CDR3, as DNA: TGTGCCAGCAGCTTGGGACTAGGACCGGATACGCAGTATTTT. It translates to CASSLGLGPDTQYF.

The CDR3 nucleotides read TGCAGCGTTGAAGAAGGTACTGGTCAGCCCCAGCATTTT. This sequence encodes CSVEEGTGQPQHF. The rearrangement links TRBV29-1 to TRBJ1-5; no definite D call. CDR1 and CDR2 from the germline V gene are SQVTM and ANQGSEA. The CDR3 is 13 amino acids. V was clipped by 0 bases and J by 6 bases, with 9 bases between them.

This CDR3 is CASSLGLGLGLPYNEQFF. DNA for the CDR3: TGTGCCAGCAGCTTGGGCCTGGGGTTGGGGTTACCCTACAATGAGCAGTTCTTC. This chain joins TRBV5-8 and TRBJ2-1; D ambiguous. V shed 0 bases and J shed 2 bases, with 18 bases lying between them. The CDR3 is made up of 18 amino acids. Looked up from germline, CDR1 is SGHTS and CDR2 is YDEGEE.

The table lists this clonotype with a few counts. CDR3: CASRRLGGGNDEQFF. The CDR3 DNA is TGCGCCAGCCGCAGATTGGGGGGGGGGAACGATGAGCAGTTCTTC. This rearrangement joins TRBV4-1 to TRBJ2-1; 7 bases line up with TRBD2. Looked up from germline, CDR1 is MGHRA and CDR2 is YSYEKL. The ends lost 8 bases at V and 8 bases at J; junction bases unmatched: 15. This CDR3 region has 15 residues.

The rearrangement uses TRBV12-3 or TRBV12-4 and TRBJ1-5; TRBD1 agrees at 7 bases. The ends lost 6 bases at V and 4 bases at J; junction bases unmatched: 9. This CDR3 spans 15 amino acids. The CDR3 reads CASRVGQTINQPQHF. CDR3 DNA sequence: TGTGCCAGCAGGGTGGGACAGACGATTAATCAGCCCCAGCATTTT.

The chain is built from TRBV7-2 and TRBJ2-7; D tentatively reads TRBD1 or TRBD2 (5 bases each). The CDR3 is made up of 14 amino acids. The germline gives CDR1 SGHTA, CDR2 FQGNSA. V was cut by 5 bases and J by 5 bases, with 16 bases left in between. CDR3 DNA: TGTGCCAGCAGCCCGTGGGGGTCCGTGGACGAGCAGTACTTC. Translation gives CASSPWGSVDEQYF.

This clonotype was picked up a small number of times. The V gene is TRBV12-3 or TRBV12-4, the J gene TRBJ2-7; TRBD2 agrees at 12 bases. V was pared by 6 bases and J by 6 bases, with 3 bases of the junction left unmatched. This CDR3 spans 13 amino acids. The CDR3: CASSQTSGSEQYF. CDR3 DNA: TGTGCCAGCAGCCAGACTAGCGGGAGCGAGCAGTACTTC.

This clonotype has just a few counts. This rearrangement joins TRBV6-1 to TRBJ1-6, with 8 nucleotides matching TRBD1. The CDR3 has 14 residues. Germline assignment: CDR1 MNHNS and CDR2 SASEGT. V shed 7 bases, J shed 10 bases, and the junction held 9 bases outside the gene matches. The CDR3: CASNPGTGESPLHF. The CDR3 nucleotides read TGTGCCAGCAACCCCGGGACAGGCGAGTCACCCCTCCACTTT.

The CDR3 spells CASSPQQGGPEAFF. CDR3 nucleotides: TGTGCCAGCAGCCCCCAGCAGGGTGGCCCTGAAGCTTTCTTT. The chain links TRBV7-2 to TRBJ1-1; TRBD1 is a possible D gene (5 bases). Trimming cost V 5 bases and J 6 bases, with 16 bases left between them. CDR3 length: 14 amino acids. The V gene's germline CDR1 is SGHTA and CDR2 FQGNSA. The whole variable domain, filled in from reference TRBV7-2 and TRBJ1-1, reads GAGVSQSPSNKVTEKGKDVELRCDPISGHTALYWYRQSLGQGLEFLIYFQGNSAPDKSGLPSDRFSAERTGGSVSTLTIQRTQQEDSAVYLCASSPQQGGPEAFFGQGTRLTVV.

The V gene is TRBV19, the J gene TRBJ2-7; TRBD2 aligns across 9 bases. V lost 1 base, J lost 5 bases, and 9 bases stayed unmatched. Per germline, CDR1 LNHDA and CDR2 SQIVND (reference sequence). This CDR3 comprises 16 residues. CDR3 residues: CASSIASASGTNEQYF. The CDR3 nucleotides are TGTGCCAGTAGTATAGCTTCGGCTAGCGGGACCAACGAGCAGTACTTC.

The chain recombines TRBV5-1 with TRBJ2-2; D is perhaps TRBD1 or TRBD2 (6 bases each). V shed 3 bases and J shed 5 bases, with 17 bases lying between them. Per the germline V gene, CDR1 is SGHRS and CDR2 is YFSETQ. This CDR3 spans 16 amino acids. The chain's CDR3 is CASSWLEGDVTGELFF. The CDR3 nucleotides are TGCGCCAGCAGCTGGCTGGAGGGGGATGTTACCGGGGAGCTGTTTTTT.

The V call is TRBV10-3, the J call TRBJ2-7; maybe TRBD1 (6 bases). The CDR3 is 15 residues long. V lost 4 bases to trimming and J lost 1 base, with 14 bases between them. From germline, CDR1 is ENHRY and CDR2 SYGVKD. In nucleotides, the CDR3 is TGTGCCATCAGTGGGACAGATCGTGGGTCCTACGAGCAGTACTTC. It yields the protein CAISGTDRGSYEQYF.

This clonotype was found a few times. The chain carries TRBV12-3 or TRBV12-4 and TRBJ2-1; possibly TRBD2 for D (7 bases). This CDR3 is built from 12 residues. The germline V and J ends were trimmed by 5 bases and 11 bases, with 13 bases remaining between them. CDR3 bases: TGTGCCAGCAGTGCAAGGGGGGGTCAGCAGTTCTTC. Translated: CASSARGGQQFF.

The chain recombines TRBV19 with TRBJ1-4, with D maybe TRBD1 (5 bases). V lost 8 bases and J 2 bases, leaving 15 bases between the germline ends. In germline, CDR1 is LNHDA, CDR2 SQIVND (reference sequence). The CDR3 runs 15 residues. CDR3 residues: CASSSRGMTNEKLFF. CDR3 DNA sequence: TGTGCCAGTTCGTCTCGGGGGATGACTAATGAAAAACTGTTTTTT.

The chain uses TRBV18 and TRBJ2-7; D tentatively reads TRBD1 or TRBD2 (7 bases each). CDR1 is KGHSH and CDR2 is LQKENI in the germline V gene. V was pared by 5 bases and J by 2 bases, with 13 bases between. CDR3 length: 14 amino acids. The CDR3 DNA reads as TGTGCCAGCTCATGGGCAGGGGGGGCCTACGAGCAGTACTTC. This encodes CASSWAGGAYEQYF.

This clonotype was observed a few times. The chain combines TRBV19 with TRBJ2-1; 9 bases match TRBD2. This CDR3 has 14 amino acids. Germline values: CDR1 LNHDA, CDR2 SQIVND (reference sequence). V dropped 3 bases and J dropped 6; count of bases not matched to a gene: 3. CDR3 in amino acids: CASSILAGPNEQFF. DNA for the CDR3: TGTGCCAGTAGTATCCTAGCGGGACCCAATGAGCAGTTCTTC.